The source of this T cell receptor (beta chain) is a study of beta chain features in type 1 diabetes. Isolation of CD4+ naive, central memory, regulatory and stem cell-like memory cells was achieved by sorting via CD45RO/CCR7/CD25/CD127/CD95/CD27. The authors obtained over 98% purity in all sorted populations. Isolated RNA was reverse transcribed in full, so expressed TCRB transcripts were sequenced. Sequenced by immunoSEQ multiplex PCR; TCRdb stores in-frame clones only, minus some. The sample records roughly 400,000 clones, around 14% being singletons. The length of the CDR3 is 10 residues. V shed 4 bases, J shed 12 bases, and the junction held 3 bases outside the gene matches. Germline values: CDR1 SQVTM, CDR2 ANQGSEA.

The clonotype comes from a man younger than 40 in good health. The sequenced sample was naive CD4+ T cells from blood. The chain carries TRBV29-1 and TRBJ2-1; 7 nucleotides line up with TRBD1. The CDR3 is CSVGQGVQFF. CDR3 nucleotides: TGCAGCGTTGGGCAGGGGGTGCAGTTCTTC.